This T cell receptor (beta chain) was observed in a study of identical twins (TCRdb year 2016). At the level of the whole study: To test whether fetal clonotypes persist, this study deep-sequenced TCR alpha and beta repertoires from monozygotic twins, from unrelated adults of various ages, and from cord blood. To rule out contamination, replicate twin experiments were performed at different times with different library preparation protocols. On the study overall, not on this receptor specifically: Compared with coincidental sharing between unrelated individuals, out-of-frame TCR alpha sequences shared between twins showed an excess of sequences with low generation probability. In monozygotic twins, recombination models systematically underestimated out-of-frame TCR alpha sharing, but the models matched the sharing seen between unrelated individuals. Conclusions relied on cross-sectional statistical analysis, since the same donors could not be followed over many years. A weaker excess of twin sharing was found in beta out-of-frame sequences because the signal-to-noise ratio was lowered by fewer shared sequences. Abundant cord blood beta clonotypes carried fewer insertions; young adult naive repertoires showed a weaker similar trend, while memory repertoires showed none. Invariant T cells such as MAIT and iNKT could partly confound zero-insertion analyses, though diverse VJ usage argued against this for most clonotypes.

Receptor libraries were prepared by 5' RACE. Instrument on record: Illumina HiSeq 2000. Template switching introduced a universal primer binding site; the final cDNA contained a unique molecular identifier, enabling accurate counting of TCR cDNA molecules. Specific primers in the conserved constant-segment region were used to synthesize first-strand cDNA for TCR alpha and beta chains. To control for contamination, each cDNA library was double barcoded with a SMART-Mk sample barcode plus Illumina barcodes. TruSeq adapter sequences, together with Illumina sample barcodes, were added in two successive PCR steps. Sequencing of the TCR alpha and beta cDNA libraries was done on the Illumina HiSeq platform using custom primers. The paper's data handling went like this. MiGEC processed the raw reads to extract unique molecular identifiers, while MiXCR was used to determine the CDR3 positions. Recombination models were inferred per individual with the repgenHMM and IGoR tools using an EM algorithm. The analysis of shared clonotypes was done with the tcR package in R, with sharing normalized by the product of cloneset sizes. To study raw recombination free of thymic and clonal selection effects, out-of-frame nonproductive sequences were analyzed. In TCRdb, the public reads were trimmed at Q25 with fastp and aligned with MiXCR, with productive beta chains retained. CDR3 protein sequences are deduplicated, and each keeps its most common genes and DNA. TCRdb's processing, not the study's, gives the V and J calls here. The sample contains 1.5 million to 2 million distinct CDR3 sequences, roughly a third of them found a single time. The biggest ten clones account for roughly 0.3% of the sample.

Every donor was a healthy Caucasian. From its cysteine to its phenylalanine, the CDR3 spans 13 amino acids. The only DNA kept is the CDR3, 39 bases in frame from the first base. CDR1 and CDR2 are read off the germline V gene (reference sequence) as DFQATT and SNEGSKA. About this clonotype itself: Its antigen remains undetermined. No much larger clone is present one base from it, and per-base qualities are unavailable.

This TCR was sampled from a newborn girl in good health. This chain is built from TRBV20-1 and TRBJ2-4; TRBD1 is possibly the D segment (5 matching bases). The DNA end lines up better with TRBJ2-7; the J call may be wrong. The sample comprised cord blood. CDR3 reads: CSASSGYAYEQYF. In nucleotide form, the sequence is TGCAGTGCTAGTTCAGGGTACGCCTACGAGCAGTACTTC.